This T cell receptor (beta chain) was profiled in a study of CD8+CD57+ T cells in acquired aplastic anemia. Across the study: The study obtained an average of 3.2 ug of DNA from sorted CD4+ and CD8+ cells. Study-wide findings and caveats: Significance was not reached for CD8+ Simpson's diversity between patients and controls. A set of about 28 CD8+ CDR3 sequences was shared between patients and controls, and these sequences appeared highly expressed in patients.

Points on this clonotype: Its antigen remains unknown.

The template used for profiling TCR beta VDJ and CDR3 was genomic DNA. Using its own MiXCR run on the reads, TCRdb lists one record per CDR3 protein. The data hold 200,000 or so distinct CDR3 sequences, with 64% observed a single time. From germline, CDR1 is SGHVS and CDR2 FNYEAQ. The CDR3 is made up of 15 amino acids. V was pared by 5 bases and J by 0 bases, with 4 bases of the junction left unmatched. The V gene is TRBV7-6, the J gene TRBJ1-3; TRBD1 matches 7 bases. The source of this sequence is a human donor with severe aplastic anemia or a healthy control (not recorded which). Material: sorted CD4+, CD8+, or CD8+CD57+ T cells (not recorded which) from PBMCs. CDR3 nucleotides: TGTGCCAGCAGCCTCCGACAGGGCTCTGGAAACACCATATATTTT. Its protein is CASSLRQGSGNTIYF.